The text below deals with one T cell receptor beta chain. Its antigen remains unknown. These data come from a study of T cells after posttransplantation cyclophosphamide. Whole-study findings and limits: TRB overlap between skin or GI tissue T cells and blood was limited. Recipient CMV seropositivity and CMV reactivation strongly tracked TRB clonality. Donor-recipient repertoire similarity was low at 1-2 months, rising over year one.

TCRdb's copy holds only in-frame clones and misses some; the assay was immunoSEQ multiplex PCR. This sample has 30,000 to 35,000 clones, each found more than once. The CDR3 loop spans 13 amino acids. The ends lost 4 bases at V and 3 bases at J; junction bases unmatched: 5. CDR1 is SQVTM and CDR2 is ANQGSEA in the germline V gene. The related graft donor's blood sample was taken on the day of bone marrow donation. Sequenced material: PBMCs. The chain employs TRBV29-1 and TRBJ1-1; TRBD1 matches at 7 bases. This receptor was identified in a woman in her forties or fifties in good health and a related stem cell transplant donor. The CDR3 DNA is TGCAGCGTTGCGGACAGGCAATACACTGAAGCTTTCTTT. This codes for CSVADRQYTEAFF.